This T cell receptor beta chain was recovered during a study of OX40 agonist ivuxolimab in advanced cancers. Sequenced by immunoSEQ multiplex PCR; TCRdb stores in-frame clones only, minus some. The sample has 65,000 to 75,000 clones, roughly 85% seen once. The CDR3 is 15 amino acids. CDR1 SGHRS and CDR2 YFSETQ come from the germline V gene. Trimming took 4 bases from V and 2 from J, leaving 15 bases between them. General study results and limits: At 0.1 to 3.0 mg/kg and by week 6, clonal expansion occurred in CD4+ and CD8+ blood T cells.

Comments on this clone: The target antigen is unknown.

This sequence was found in an adult with an advanced solid tumor such as melanoma, head and neck, liver or kidney cancer. The sequencing here drew on CD4+ or CD8+ T cells sorted from blood, taken in a trial of the OX40 agonist ivuxolimab. This chain links TRBV5-1 with TRBJ1-1; D is perhaps TRBD1 (5 bases). In nucleotides, the CDR3 is TGCGCCAGCAGCCCCGCAGTGACAGCTAACACTGAAGCTTTCTTT. Translating gives CASSPAVTANTEAFF.